This T cell receptor (beta chain) was recorded in a study of T cells in Graves' hyperthyroidism and ophthalmopathy (dated by TCRdb to 2018 to 2020). Background on the whole study: Peripheral blood was collected at initial diagnosis, before any treatment. TCR V-J signatures able to tell the groups apart were searched for in a discovery cohort of approximately 95 patients, of whom fewer than 45 had Graves' ophthalmopathy and more than 55 had stable Graves' hyperthyroidism. Prospective prediction of ophthalmopathy was tested in an independent validation cohort consisting of 18 hyperthyroidism patients and some 15 patients who later progressed to ophthalmopathy. The 85 to 100 discovery patients were randomly split 7:3 into training and test sets. In addition, the study compared T-cell repertoires in thyroid tissue and in blood from over 5 Graves' hyperthyroidism patients. Once sampling was done, hyperthyroidism patients were given methimazole at a starting dose of 30 mg daily, whereas ophthalmopathy patients were given high-dose intravenous methylprednisolone. The paper reports TCR Vbeta CDR3 sequencing of some 140 peripheral blood samples: around 45 ophthalmopathy, over 70 hyperthyroidism and around 17 progressor patients. The paper's findings and limits, for the study overall: A model built on a 13 V-J signature distinguished ophthalmopathy from stable hyperthyroidism, reaching around 87% sensitivity and around 82% specificity in cross-validation and 80%/75% in testing. No statistical method was used to set the sample size in advance, and investigators knew the group allocation. In validation, progression to ophthalmopathy was predicted by the model with 65% to 71% sensitivity and nearly 75% specificity, a median of about 6.8 months before onset. Most expanded thyroid clonotypes (frequency above 0.001) were also detected in blood, a finding suggesting that blood repertoires may reflect thyroid immune responses.

Moderately to severely active disease, a Clinical Activity Score of at least 3, a NOSPECS grade of at least 4, and a duration under 3 months were present in ophthalmopathy patients. The study excluded patients with uncontrolled infections, other autoimmune diseases, pregnancy or lactation. Diagnoses were established on the basis of clinical symptoms, serum thyroxine and TRAb, thyroid ultrasound, and orbital computed tomography. PBMCs were separated from 10 ml of fresh peripheral blood using Ficoll-Paque density gradient centrifugation. Total RNA was extracted using Trizol reagent, and RNA quality was assessed on an Agilent 2100 Bioanalyzer. TCR beta CDR3 regions were amplified from RNA transcripts. The TCR CDR3 was subjected to a first round of RT-PCR using the HTBI primer set and the Qiagen OneStep RT-PCR kit. Libraries were constructed in a second round of multiplex PCR, after which size selection and purification were performed. Libraries were sequenced paired-end with 100 bp reads on an Illumina HiSeq2000. The authors' analysis ran thus. SOAPnuke was used to process the raw data, throwing out any read that contained adapters or uncalled bases, had a mean Phred below 15, or lacked an exact constant-primer or identifier match. High-quality paired reads were merged with COPE v1.2.5, and unique nucleotide sequences were defined as clonotypes. Clonotypes were aligned to IMGT TRBV, TRBD and TRBJ reference segments using MiTCR v1.1. The analysis included only V-J combinations with a frequency above 0.0001, which together covered approximately 99% of the repertoires. The TCS score was defined as the ratio of F50 (clonal expansion) to E x V (chaos), calculated using BLOSUM62-based TCRdist between CDR3 peptides within each V-J. Welch's t-statistics and random forest reduced 500 to 550 V-J features to roughly 13, which were used in a naive Bayes classifier (R e1071). The public reads were quality trimmed at Q25 with fastp and then assembled into clones with MiXCR by TCRdb, keeping productive beta chains. Every CDR3 protein is listed once, alongside the most common genes and DNA of its rows. TCRdb, not the authors, supplied the V and J calls. In all, the sample holds a few hundred thousand distinct CDR3 sequences, and about 14% of those were seen once. 20% of the sample is held by the ten biggest clonotypes.

This clonotype was seen repeatedly, ten times or more. This clone's antigen is unknown. No per-base quality is available; no much larger clone lies one base away. CDR1 is given as DFQATT and CDR2 as SNEGSKA, both from the germline V gene (reference sequence). The junction carries 7 bases between V and J, which are trimmed by 3 bases and 8 bases respectively. The CDR3, from cysteine to phenylalanine, totals 11 residues. The CDR3 DNA has 33 bases and is translated from base 1. The receptor was isolated from a woman aged 30 to 39 with Graves' ophthalmopathy. Sequencing was carried out using blood. The rearrangement joined TRBV20-1 to TRBJ1-4, with an unclear D gene assignment. The base sequence is TGCAGTGCTAGGCAGGAGGAAAAACTGTTTTTT. Translated, this is CSARQEEKLFF.